The sequence of this T cell receptor beta chain was determined in a study of patients and donors after allogeneic stem cell transplantation. The V and J ends lost 4 bases and 3 bases, in that order; junction bases with no gene match: 9. Germline lookup yields CDR1 DFQATT and CDR2 SNEGSKA (reference sequence). The CDR3 is made up of 15 amino acids. The table lists this clonotype with many counts. TCRdb reprocessed the RT-PCR reads via MiXCR and lists one record per CDR3 protein. The repertoire includes fewer than 75,000 distinct CDR3 sequences, about 14% of them detected once, and around 30% sits in the top ten.

The sequence came from a human donor who was either an allogeneic HSCT recipient or a stem cell or donor lymphocyte infusion donor (not recorded which). It is not recorded whose cells these are; they may come from a transplant donor. Specimen: blood, either unsorted or a sorted T cell fraction (not recorded which). The chain employs TRBV20-1 and TRBJ1-5; 7 positions agree with TRBD1. CDR3 DNA: TGCAGTGCTAAATTTCCAGGGGGTGTCAATCAGCCCCAGCATTTT. This translates into CSAKFPGGVNQPQHF.